Listed here are 28 T cell receptor beta chains from one sample, sequenced in a study of neurological immune-mediated disorders. MiXCR, run by TCRdb on the 5' RACE reads, gives a single entry per CDR3 protein. Of under 90,000 distinct CDR3 sequences in the sample, around 3.5% are singletons; the top ten hold just under 3%. Material for sequencing was PBMCs. These receptors came from a woman aged 45-59 years with multiple sclerosis.

This clonotype was observed at least ten times. V usage is TRBV25-1 and J usage is TRBJ1-6; no clear D. CDR3 length: 14 residues. V lost 1 base and J lost 8, with 9 bases in between. Per the germline V gene, CDR1 is MGHDK and CDR2 is SYGVNS. The CDR3 DNA follows: TGTGCCAGCAGTGAATCCCCAGTTTATTCACCCCTCCACTTT. Translation: CASSESPVYSPLHF. The entire variable domain, with the rest obtained from reference TRBV25-1 and TRBJ1-6, is as follows: EADIYQTPRYLVIGTGKKITLECSQTMGHDKMYWYQQDPGMELHLIHYSYGVNSTEKGDLSSESTVSRIRTEHFPLTLESARPSHTSQYLCASSESPVYSPLHFGNGTRLTVT.

This clonotype was recorded at least ten times. V usage is TRBV5-1 and J usage is TRBJ2-4; D gene uncertain. Trimming left V 3 bases short and J 8 bases short, with 15 bases between. CDR3 length: 14 residues. Looked up from germline, CDR1 is SGHRS and CDR2 is YFSETQ. In DNA form, the CDR3 reads TGCGCCAGCAGCTGGGATCGGTCGTCGGACATTCAGTACTTC. It specifies CASSWDRSSDIQYF.

In its sample, this clonotype was seen many times. This chain links TRBV6-6 with TRBJ1-5; TRBD1 aligns across 9 bases. The CDR3 loop spans 15 amino acids. CDR1 MNHNY and CDR2 SVGAGI come from the germline V gene (reference sequence). V gave up 1 base and J gave up 4 bases; unmatched junction bases: 2. CDR3 sequence: CASSYLGQGNQPQHF. The CDR3 nucleotides read TGTGCCAGCAGTTACTTAGGACAGGGGAATCAGCCCCAGCATTTT.

This clonotype was counted many times. The gene calls are TRBV20-1 and TRBJ1-6; D might be TRBD1 (6 bases). CDR1 is DFQATT and CDR2 is SNEGSKA in the germline V gene (reference sequence). With 6 bases removed from V and 8 bases from J, the gap between germline ends came to 14 bases. The CDR3 covers 13 residues. The CDR3 reads CSAIRTADSPLHF. CDR3 DNA sequence: TGCAGTGCAATCCGGACAGCTGATTCACCCCTCCACTTT.

This clonotype was observed at least ten times. The chain is built from TRBV7-2 and TRBJ1-2, with a tentative D call TRBD1 (5 bases). V was clipped by 1 base and J by 0 bases, with 15 bases between them. Germline-derived CDR1 and CDR2 are SGHTA and FQGNSA. This CDR3 region has 17 residues. The chain's CDR3 is CASSLGPLSGTNYGYTF. CDR3 nucleotides: TGTGCCAGCAGCTTAGGCCCCCTATCAGGGACTAACTATGGCTACACCTTC.

This clonotype was seen ten or more times. The chain carries TRBV20-1 and TRBJ1-2, with D hard to call. Germline V CDR1 and CDR2: DFQATT, SNEGSKA (reference sequence). V lost 0 bases to trimming and J lost 8 bases, with 13 bases between them. The CDR3 consists of 13 residues. The CDR3 DNA reads as TGCAGTGCTAGAGATACCCTACTGGGAGGCTACACCTTC. Its translation: CSARDTLLGGYTF.

This clonotype has ten or more counts. The CDR3 nucleotides read TGTGCCAGCAGCTTAGACCTCCTAGGGGGGGTTAGCACAGATACGCAGTATTTT. Amino acid sequence: CASSLDLLGGVSTDTQYF. V usage is TRBV7-2 and J usage is TRBJ2-3; possibly TRBD2 for D (7 bases). Germline loops: CDR1 SGHTA, CDR2 FQGNSA. V was clipped by 1 base and J by 0 bases, with 17 bases between them. This CDR3 spans 18 amino acids.

CDR3 sequence reads: CASSPVRGGGETQYF. The CDR3 DNA is TGTGCCAGCAGCCCCGTCCGGGGCGGCGGGGAGACCCAGTACTTC. The chain employs TRBV7-9 and TRBJ2-5; D assignment may be TRBD1 or TRBD2 (5 bases each). Germline V gene data show CDR1 as SEHNR and CDR2 as FQNEAQ (reference sequence). V was clipped by 5 bases and J by 5 bases, with 18 bases between them. CDR3 length: 15 residues. Combining the CDR3 with reference TRBV7-9 and TRBJ2-5 gives the whole variable domain DTGVSQNPRHKITKRGQNVTFRCDPISEHNRLYWYRQTLGQGPEFLTYFQNEAQLEKSRLLSDRFSAERPKGSFSTLEIQRTEQGDSAMYLCASSPVRGGGETQYFGPGTRLLVL.

The table lists this clonotype with many counts. This rearrangement joins TRBV3-1 to TRBJ1-2; TRBD1 agrees at 7 bases. The CDR3 sequence is 14 residues long. With 8 bases clipped from V and 1 base from J, the junction kept 7 bases outside the gene matches. The germline CDR1 and CDR2 sequences are LGHDT and YNNKEL (reference sequence). The CDR3 DNA sequence: TGTGCCAGCGCCGGGGGGACAGATAACTATGGCTACACCTTC. Translation gives CASAGGTDNYGYTF. The variable domain in full, completed from reference TRBV3-1 and TRBJ1-2, reads DTAVSQTPKYLVTQMGNDKSIKCEQNLGHDTMYWYKQDSKKFLKIMFSYNNKELIINETVPNRFSPKSPDKAHLNLHINSLELGDSAVYFCASAGGTDNYGYTFGSGTRLTVV.

This clonotype has at least ten counts. V is TRBV6-5 and J is TRBJ2-5; the D gene is possibly TRBD2 (6 bases). Trimming left V 0 bases short and J 2 bases short, with 7 bases between. The CDR3 totals 14 residues. CDR1 is MNHEY and CDR2 is SVGAGI in the germline V gene. Here the CDR3 DNA reads TGTGCCAGCAGTTACTCGGGGAGGCAAGAGACCCAGTACTTC. It specifies CASSYSGRQETQYF.

At least ten counts were recorded for this clonotype. The chain has TRBV5-1 and TRBJ2-3; 8 positions agree with TRBD2. With 2 bases clipped from V and 3 bases from J, the junction kept 8 bases outside the gene matches. The germline V gene encodes CDR1 SGHRS and CDR2 YFSETQ. This CDR3 is built from 16 residues. The DNA for the CDR3 is TGCGCCAGCAGCTTACATCCGGGGGGGGGTACAGATACGCAGTATTTT. Protein: CASSLHPGGGTDTQYF.

This clonotype was picked up a small number of times. The chain has TRBV9 and TRBJ1-2; D may be TRBD1 (5 bases). Trimming stripped 0 bases from V and 5 bases from J, with 14 bases between. This CDR3 is 15 amino acids long. Germline V gives CDR1 SGDLS, CDR2 YYNGEE. This chain's CDR3 is CASSVESGSGYGYTF. As DNA, the CDR3 is TGTGCCAGCAGCGTAGAATCAGGGTCAGGTTATGGCTACACCTTC. Supplemented by reference TRBV9 and TRBJ1-2, the full variable domain reads DSGVTQTPKHLITATGQRVTLRCSPRSGDLSVYWYQQSLDQGLQFLIQYYNGEERAKGNILERFSAQQFPDLHSELNLSSLELGDSALYFCASSVESGSGYGYTFGSGTRLTVV.

The chain recombines TRBV2 with TRBJ1-5; 9 positions agree with TRBD1. The length of the CDR3 is 14 residues. Trimming removed 5 bases from V and 6 bases from J; junction bases left unmatched: 5. Germline CDR1 SNHLY, CDR2 FYNNEI. The DNA of the CDR3 is TGTGCCAGCAGTCGAGGGACAGGGAGTCAGCCCCAGCATTTT. This sequence encodes CASSRGTGSQPQHF.

This clonotype showed up many times. The chain recombines TRBV10-3 with TRBJ2-6, with D hard to call. Germline V gene sequence: CDR1 ENHRY, CDR2 SYGVKD. The CDR3 runs to 14 residues. V was trimmed by 4 bases and J by 1 base, leaving 5 bases between them. CDR3 amino acids: CAISGGSGANVLTF. The CDR3 coding sequence is TGTGCCATCAGTGGGGGATCTGGGGCCAACGTCCTGACTTTC.

This clonotype was seen many times. This chain connects TRBV9 to TRBJ1-5; TRBD1 agrees at 7 bases. The CDR3 has 13 residues. The germline CDR1 and CDR2 sequences are SGDLS and YYNGEE. Germline trimming cut 4 bases from V and 6 bases from J; bases unmatched to any gene: 4. The CDR3 here is CASSQGDSQPQHF. In nucleotides, the CDR3 is TGTGCCAGCAGCCAGGGGGACAGTCAGCCCCAGCATTTT.

This clonotype was picked up many times. This chain links TRBV7-2 with TRBJ1-2; D gene unclear. The CDR3 runs 12 residues. Per the germline V gene, CDR1 is SGHTA and CDR2 is FQGNSA. Trimming removed 1 base from V and 4 bases from J, with 4 bases in between. The CDR3 here is CASSLVLYGYTF. CDR3 in DNA: TGTGCCAGCAGCTTAGTTCTCTATGGCTACACCTTC. The variable domain in full, with the rest retrieved from reference TRBV7-2 and TRBJ1-2, is GAGVSQSPSNKVTEKGKDVELRCDPISGHTALYWYRQSLGQGLEFLIYFQGNSAPDKSGLPSDRFSAERTGGSVSTLTIQRTQQEDSAVYLCASSLVLYGYTFGSGTRLTVV.

This clonotype was counted many times. The CDR3 loop reads CASSPVRGAKNIQYF. The CDR3 coding sequence is TGTGCCAGCTCCCCTGTGCGGGGAGCCAAAAACATTCAGTACTTC. The J gene is TRBJ2-4, the V gene TRBV18; possibly TRBD2 for D (6 bases). Germline V CDR1 and CDR2: KGHSH, LQKENI. The CDR3 loop spans 15 amino acids. The germline V and J ends were trimmed by 6 bases and 0 bases, with 12 bases remaining between them.

In this sample, this clonotype turned up many times. The rearrangement joins TRBV20-1 to TRBJ2-7, with D unresolved. CDR1 DFQATT and CDR2 SNEGSKA come from the germline V gene (reference sequence). The CDR3 spans 13 residues. Trimming removed 0 bases from V and 3 bases from J, with 9 bases in between. The CDR3 loop is CSARDLDGYEQYF. CDR3 DNA: TGCAGTGCTAGAGATCTGGACGGCTACGAGCAGTACTTC.

This clonotype was detected ten times or more. The chain joins TRBV20-1 to TRBJ2-5; TRBD1 is a possible D gene (5 bases). V lost 5 bases, J lost 0 bases, and 13 bases lay in between. CDR1 and CDR2 (germline): DFQATT, SNEGSKA (reference sequence). The CDR3 contains 14 residues. Here the CDR3 DNA reads TGCAGTGCTCACCCAGACAGACACCAAGAGACCCAGTACTTC. This sequence encodes CSAHPDRHQETQYF.

This clonotype has at least ten counts. The CDR3 DNA is TGTGCCAGCAGCTTGGCGAGTCGGGACCCCTACACAGATACGCAGTATTTT. It yields the protein CASSLASRDPYTDTQYF. This sequence joins TRBV5-6 and TRBJ2-3, with D possibly being TRBD1 or TRBD2 (5 bases each). Germline CDR1 SGHDT, CDR2 YYEEEE. V shed 0 bases and J shed 2 bases, with 16 bases lying between them. CDR3 length: 17 residues.

This clonotype was picked up many times. The V call is TRBV4-1, the J call TRBJ2-7, with 9 bases that match TRBD1. The junction had 5 bases not matched to a gene; V was cut back by 5 bases and J by 3 bases. The CDR3 extends over 14 amino acids. Germline CDR1 MGHRA, CDR2 YSYEKL. CDR3 residues: CASSSDRGVYEQYF. The CDR3 DNA sequence: TGCGCCAGCAGCAGTGACAGGGGGGTCTACGAGCAGTACTTC.

The rearrangement uses TRBV7-2 and TRBJ1-2, with D tentatively TRBD1 (5 bases). The length of the CDR3 is 12 residues. The V gene lost 4 bases and the J gene lost 8 bases, with 11 bases spanning the gap. Germline values: CDR1 SGHTA, CDR2 FQGNSA. CDR3 amino acids: CASSSPPGGYTF. The CDR3 DNA follows: TGTGCCAGCAGCTCCCCTCCAGGGGGCTACACCTTC.

At least ten counts were recorded for this clonotype. The genes are TRBV20-1 and TRBJ2-1, with D perhaps TRBD2 (6 bases). The CDR3 contains 15 residues. Germline V lookup: CDR1 DFQATT, CDR2 SNEGSKA (reference sequence). Trimming removed 4 bases from V and 6 bases from J, with 19 bases in between. The DNA of the CDR3 is TGCAGTGCTACCAAACCAGCGGGTATTGGCAATGAGCAGTTCTTC. This translates into CSATKPAGIGNEQFF.

This clonotype was picked up many times. The CDR3 loop reads CASSLGQVGGTEAFF. The CDR3 region has the DNA TGTGCCAGCAGCTTAGGACAGGTCGGTGGCACTGAAGCTTTCTTT. V usage is TRBV7-2 and J usage is TRBJ1-1, with D possibly being TRBD1 (6 bases). The CDR3 contains 15 residues. Germline V gene lookup returns CDR1 SGHTA and CDR2 FQGNSA. Trimming pared 1 base from V and 4 bases from J, leaving 13 bases between.

Many counts were recorded for this clonotype. J is TRBJ1-2 and V is TRBV20-1, with 7 bases lining up with TRBD1. The V and J ends lost 6 bases and 3 bases, in that order; junction bases with no gene match: 4. The CDR3 contains 12 residues. CDR1 is DFQATT, CDR2 SNEGSKA, per germline (reference sequence). CDR3 bases: TGCAGTGCCAAAGGGGGCGACTATGGCTACACCTTC. It translates to CSAKGGDYGYTF.

Many counts were recorded for this clonotype. This chain links TRBV12-3 or TRBV12-4 with TRBJ2-7; D perhaps matches TRBD2 (6 bases). This CDR3 contains 17 residues. The V gene lost 3 bases and the J gene lost 3 bases, with 21 bases spanning the gap. CDR3 protein: CASSFRFGAPRDYEQYF. CDR3 coding DNA: TGTGCCAGCAGTTTTAGATTCGGGGCCCCGCGGGACTACGAGCAGTACTTC.

This clonotype has at least ten counts. The V and J genes are TRBV20-1 and TRBJ2-5; 15 bases fit TRBD2. The germline V gene has CDR1 DFQATT and CDR2 SNEGSKA (reference sequence). The length of the CDR3 is 15 residues. V was pared by 5 bases and J by 10 bases, with 11 bases of the junction left unmatched. DNA of the CDR3: TGCAGTGCTCGGACCGGACTAGCGGGGGGGCGGGACCAGTACTTC. Translated: CSARTGLAGGRDQYF.

This clonotype was counted at least ten times. This chain links TRBV20-1 with TRBJ1-4; 9 bases are shared with TRBD1. This CDR3 is built from 15 residues. The V gene end was trimmed by 4 bases and the J gene end by 3 bases; junction bases not matched to a gene: 6. CDR1 and CDR2 (germline): DFQATT, SNEGSKA (reference sequence). As DNA, the CDR3 is TGCAGTGCTATACAGGGGGCGCGTGCTAATGAAAAACTGTTTTTT. Its protein product is CSAIQGARANEKLFF.